The 7 T cell receptor beta chains reported below all come from one sample, sequenced in a study of T-cell reconstitution after alpha-beta-depleted transplantation in children (dated by TCRdb to the mid-2010s). The meaning of the sample's time point label: day 60 (about 2 months) after transplantation. In light of the paper, this sample's treatment or condition label describes: allogeneic hematopoietic cell transplantation with graft depleted of TCRalphabeta T cells and CD19 B cells. Receptors were amplified or captured by PCR. Sequenced on an Illumina HiSeq 2500. TCR library preparation used molecular barcoding, with unique molecular identifiers applied to normalize quantification of the TCRbeta repertoire. TCRdb took the public reads, trimmed them with fastp at Q25, ran MiXCR for clone calling and kept in-frame beta chains. A single entry per CDR3 protein holds the most common genes and DNA from its merged rows. This sample is represented by around 8,600 distinct CDR3 sequences; approximately 16% of them were singletons. The ten largest make up 88% of the sample.

The material sequenced was PBMCs, mostly from graft donor cells, taken 60 days after TCRalphabeta/CD19-depleted stem cell transplant. The receptors derive from a girl under three years old who had a stem cell transplant for combined immunodeficiency, so the T cells may come from the graft donor.

This clonotype was observed a handful of times. This chain uses TRBV9 with TRBJ2-2; weak D call: TRBD1 (6 bases). The V and J ends lost 2 bases and 6 bases respectively, with 14 bases between them. Per germline, CDR1 SGDLS and CDR2 YYNGEE. The CDR3 is 15 amino acids. CDR3 in amino acids: CASSVGHSRPGELFF. In DNA, the CDR3 is TGTGCCAGCAGCGTGGGACATTCGAGGCCCGGGGAGCTGTTTTTT. Filled out from reference TRBV9 and TRBJ2-2, the complete variable domain reads DSGVTQTPKHLITATGQRVTLRCSPRSGDLSVYWYQQSLDQGLQFLIQYYNGEERAKGNILERFSAQQFPDLHSELNLSSLELGDSALYFCASSVGHSRPGELFFGEGSRLTVL.

This clonotype was detected many times. The J gene is TRBJ1-4, the V gene TRBV20-1; no reliable D call. CDR3 size: 15 residues. The V gene's germline CDR1 is DFQATT and CDR2 SNEGSKA (reference sequence). V lost 1 base, J lost 0 bases, and 9 bases lay in between. CDR3 nucleotide sequence: TGCAGTGCTAGAGGATTTATTACAACTAATGAAAAACTGTTTTTT. This translates into CSARGFITTNEKLFF.

This clonotype was counted at least ten times. The CDR3 sequence: CASSPGSTLNYEQYF. The CDR3 bases are TGTGCCAGCTCACCTGGATCGACTCTGAACTACGAGCAGTACTTC. The chain links TRBV18 to TRBJ2-7; no firm D call. Per the germline V gene, CDR1 is KGHSH and CDR2 is LQKENI. The CDR3 totals 15 residues. V was pared by 3 bases and J by 3 bases, with 15 bases between.

V is TRBV24-1 and J is TRBJ2-2; D perhaps matches TRBD2 (5 bases). Trimming took off 6 bases at V and 4 bases at J, with 14 bases between the two ends. This CDR3 region has 15 residues. Germline CDR1 is KGHDR and CDR2 is SFDVKD. CDR3 sequence: CATSRGSGVTGELFF. The CDR3 DNA reads as TGTGCCACCAGTCGAGGGTCCGGGGTCACCGGGGAGCTGTTTTTT.

This clonotype was detected only once. This chain links TRBV11-3 with TRBJ2-7; D tentatively fits TRBD1 or TRBD2 (5 bases each). CDR1 is SGHNT, CDR2 YENEEA, per germline. The CDR3 covers 13 residues. Trimming took 5 bases from V and 7 from J, leaving 15 bases between them. CDR3 in DNA: TGTGCCAGCAGCCTCGGGACCAAAGGGGAGCAGTACTTC. Its translation is CASSLGTKGEQYF. Combining the CDR3 with reference TRBV11-3 and TRBJ2-7 gives the whole variable domain EAGVVQSPRYKIIEKKQPVAFWCNPISGHNTLYWYLQNLGQGPELLIRYENEEAVDDSQLPKDRFSAERLKGVDSTLKIQPAELGDSAVYLCASSLGTKGEQYFGPGTRLTVT.

This clonotype was counted ten times or more. The rearrangement joins TRBV20-1 to TRBJ2-1; 10 bases fit TRBD2. The CDR3 consists of 16 residues. J was trimmed by 2 bases and V by 6 bases; bases with no gene match: 10. The germline V gene encodes CDR1 DFQATT and CDR2 SNEGSKA (reference sequence). The CDR3 region is CSASGETSGAYNEQFF. Written as DNA, the CDR3 is TGCAGTGCCAGCGGAGAAACTAGCGGGGCCTACAATGAGCAGTTCTTC.

This clonotype was found many times. V usage is TRBV4-2 and J usage is TRBJ2-7; no clear D. The CDR3 has 13 residues. The germline V and J ends were trimmed by 0 bases and 4 bases, with 7 bases remaining between them. CDR1 and CDR2 (germline): LGHNA, YNFKEQ. The chain's CDR3 is CASSQDPIYEQYF. DNA of the CDR3: TGTGCCAGCAGCCAAGATCCTATATACGAGCAGTACTTC.